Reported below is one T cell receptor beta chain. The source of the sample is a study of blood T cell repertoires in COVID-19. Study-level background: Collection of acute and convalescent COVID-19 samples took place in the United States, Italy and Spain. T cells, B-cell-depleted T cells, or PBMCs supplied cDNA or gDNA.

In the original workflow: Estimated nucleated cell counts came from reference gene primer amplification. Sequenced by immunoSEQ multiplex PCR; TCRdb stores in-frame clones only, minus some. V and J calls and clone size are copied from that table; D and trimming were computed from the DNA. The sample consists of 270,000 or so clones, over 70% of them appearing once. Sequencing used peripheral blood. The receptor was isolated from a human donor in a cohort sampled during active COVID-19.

Here the CDR3 reads CSSEGAGETQYF. CDR3 DNA sequence: TGCAGCTCCGAGGGAGCGGGAGAGACCCAGTACTTC. The gene calls are TRBV29-1 and TRBJ2-5; the D gene is possibly TRBD2 (6 bases). Per germline, CDR1 SQVTM and CDR2 ANQGSEA. The V end was cut by 8 bases, the J end by 4 bases, with 14 bases between. The CDR3 spans 12 residues.